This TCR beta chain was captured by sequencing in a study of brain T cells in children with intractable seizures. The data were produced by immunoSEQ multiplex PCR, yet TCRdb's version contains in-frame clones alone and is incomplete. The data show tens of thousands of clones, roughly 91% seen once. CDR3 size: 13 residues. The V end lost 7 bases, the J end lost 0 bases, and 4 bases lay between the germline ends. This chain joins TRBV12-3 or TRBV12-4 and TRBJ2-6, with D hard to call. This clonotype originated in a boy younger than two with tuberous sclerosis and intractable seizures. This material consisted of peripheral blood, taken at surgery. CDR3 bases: TGTGCCAGCATCATCTCTGGGGCCAACGTCCTGACTTTC. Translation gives CASIISGANVLTF.